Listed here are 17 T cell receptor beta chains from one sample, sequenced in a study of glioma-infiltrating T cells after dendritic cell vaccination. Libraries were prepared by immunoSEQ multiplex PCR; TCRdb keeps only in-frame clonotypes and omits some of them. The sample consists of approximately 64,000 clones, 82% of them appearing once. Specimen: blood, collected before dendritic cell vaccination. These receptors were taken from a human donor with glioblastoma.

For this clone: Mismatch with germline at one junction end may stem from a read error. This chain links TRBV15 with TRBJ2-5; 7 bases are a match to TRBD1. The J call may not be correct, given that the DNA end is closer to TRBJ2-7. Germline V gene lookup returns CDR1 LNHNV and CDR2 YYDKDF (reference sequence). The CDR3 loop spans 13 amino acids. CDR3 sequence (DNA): TGTGCCACCAGCCAGGGGGAATCCTTCGAGCAGTACTTC. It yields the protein CATSQGESFEQYF.

The CDR3, as DNA: TGTGCCAGCAGTGAAACTAGCGGGGGGGCGGAGACCCAGTACTTC. Translation gives CASSETSGGAETQYF. The chain couples TRBV21-1 to TRBJ2-5; the D call of TRBD2 is as the table states it, not checked on the DNA. TRBV21-1 is marked as a pseudogene. This CDR3 contains 15 residues.

Here the CDR3 DNA reads TGCGCCAGCAGCCAAGGTGATGCAGATGCAGATACGCAGTATTTT. It yields the protein CASSQGDADADTQYF. This chain links TRBV4-1 with TRBJ2-3; D gene ambiguous. The V end lost 1 base, the J end lost 4 bases, and 12 bases lay between the germline ends. The CDR3 runs to 15 residues. Germline V gene data show CDR1 as MGHRA and CDR2 as YSYEKL.

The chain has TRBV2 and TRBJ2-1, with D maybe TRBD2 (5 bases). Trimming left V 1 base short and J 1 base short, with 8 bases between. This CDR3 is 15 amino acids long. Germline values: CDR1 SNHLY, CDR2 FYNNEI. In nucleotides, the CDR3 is TGTGCCAGCAGTGAAGGGACTCAATCCTACAATGAGCAGTTCTTC. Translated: CASSEGTQSYNEQFF. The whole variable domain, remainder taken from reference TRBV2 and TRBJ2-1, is EPEVTQTPSHQVTQMGQEVILRCVPISNHLYFYWYRQILGQKVEFLVSFYNNEISEKSEIFDDQFSVERPDGSNFTLKIRSTKLEDSAMYFCASSEGTQSYNEQFFGPGTRLTVL.

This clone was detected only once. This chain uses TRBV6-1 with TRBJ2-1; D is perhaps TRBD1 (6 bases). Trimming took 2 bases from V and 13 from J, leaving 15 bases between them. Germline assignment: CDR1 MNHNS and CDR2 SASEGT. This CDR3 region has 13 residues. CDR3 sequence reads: CASSEFRAGAQFF. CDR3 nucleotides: TGTGCCAGCAGTGAATTTCGGGCAGGGGCACAGTTCTTC.

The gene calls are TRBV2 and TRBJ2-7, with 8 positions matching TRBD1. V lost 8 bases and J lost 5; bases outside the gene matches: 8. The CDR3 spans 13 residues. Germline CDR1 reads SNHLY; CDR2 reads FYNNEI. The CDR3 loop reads CASSWTGFDEQYF. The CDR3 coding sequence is TGTGCCAGCTCCTGGACAGGGTTCGACGAGCAGTACTTC.

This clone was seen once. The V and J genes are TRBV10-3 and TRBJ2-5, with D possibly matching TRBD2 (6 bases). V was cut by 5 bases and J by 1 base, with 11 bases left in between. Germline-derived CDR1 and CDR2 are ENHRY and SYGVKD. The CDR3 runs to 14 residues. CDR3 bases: TGTGCCATCAGTTCCGGGACTTCCCAAGAGACCCAGTACTTC. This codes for CAISSGTSQETQYF.

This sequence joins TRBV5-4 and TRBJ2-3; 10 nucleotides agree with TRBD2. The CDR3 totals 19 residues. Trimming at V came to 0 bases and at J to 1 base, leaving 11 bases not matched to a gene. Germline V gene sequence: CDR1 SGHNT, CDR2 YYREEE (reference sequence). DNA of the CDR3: TGTGCCAGCAGCTTGGCCAGGATAGCGGGGGGCCGGGGCACAGATACGCAGTATTTT. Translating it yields CASSLARIAGGRGTDTQYF.

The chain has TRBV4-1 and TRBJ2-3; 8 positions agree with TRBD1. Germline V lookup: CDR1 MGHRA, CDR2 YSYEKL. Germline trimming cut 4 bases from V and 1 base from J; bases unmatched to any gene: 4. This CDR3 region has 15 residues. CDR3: CASSPPGQGTDTQYF. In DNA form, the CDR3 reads TGCGCCAGCAGCCCACCGGGACAGGGCACAGATACGCAGTATTTT.

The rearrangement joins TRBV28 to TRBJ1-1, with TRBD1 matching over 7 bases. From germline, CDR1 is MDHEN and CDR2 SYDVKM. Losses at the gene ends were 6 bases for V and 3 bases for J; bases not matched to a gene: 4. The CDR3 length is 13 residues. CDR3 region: CASRQGWDTEAFF. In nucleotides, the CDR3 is TGTGCCAGCAGACAGGGGTGGGACACTGAAGCTTTCTTT.

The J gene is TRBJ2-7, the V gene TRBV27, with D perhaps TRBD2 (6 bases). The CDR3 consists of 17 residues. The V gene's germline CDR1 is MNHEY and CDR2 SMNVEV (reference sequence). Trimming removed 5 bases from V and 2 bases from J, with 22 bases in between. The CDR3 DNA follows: TGTGCCAGCAGTGCCCAGGGTGGGGGGTCGACTACCTACGAGCAGTACTTC. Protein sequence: CASSAQGGGSTTYEQYF.

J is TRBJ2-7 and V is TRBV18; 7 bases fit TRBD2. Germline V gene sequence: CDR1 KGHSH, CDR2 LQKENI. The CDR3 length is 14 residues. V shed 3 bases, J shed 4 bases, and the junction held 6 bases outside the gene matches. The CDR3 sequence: CASSPPSGVYEQYF. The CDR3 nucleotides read TGTGCCAGCTCACCGCCTAGCGGAGTATACGAGCAGTACTTC.

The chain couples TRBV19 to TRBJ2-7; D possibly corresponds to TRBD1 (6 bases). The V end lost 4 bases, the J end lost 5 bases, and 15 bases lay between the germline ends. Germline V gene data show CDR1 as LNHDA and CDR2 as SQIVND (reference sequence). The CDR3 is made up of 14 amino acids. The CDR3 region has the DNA TGTGCCAGTAGTACACAGGGATCTGCGGACGAGCAGTACTTC. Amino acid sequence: CASSTQGSADEQYF.

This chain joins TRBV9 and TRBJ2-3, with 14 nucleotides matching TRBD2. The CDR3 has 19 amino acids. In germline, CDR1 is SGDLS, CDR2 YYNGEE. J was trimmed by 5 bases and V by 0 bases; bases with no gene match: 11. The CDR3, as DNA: TGTGCCAGCAGCGTAGGGGTGACTAGCGGGGGGGCCTTCATAGATACGCAGTATTTT. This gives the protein CASSVGVTSGGAFIDTQYF. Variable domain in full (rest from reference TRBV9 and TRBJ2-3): DSGVTQTPKHLITATGQRVTLRCSPRSGDLSVYWYQQSLDQGLQFLIQYYNGEERAKGNILERFSAQQFPDLHSELNLSSLELGDSALYFCASSVGVTSGGAFIDTQYFGPGTRLTVL.

The CDR3 sequence: CACRQKTAYEQYF. In DNA form, the CDR3 reads TGCGCTTGCAGGCAGAAGACAGCATACGAGCAGTACTTC. V is TRBV4-1 and J is TRBJ2-7; D perhaps matches TRBD1 (5 bases). The CDR3 runs 13 residues. Germline CDR1 reads MGHRA; CDR2 reads YSYEKL.

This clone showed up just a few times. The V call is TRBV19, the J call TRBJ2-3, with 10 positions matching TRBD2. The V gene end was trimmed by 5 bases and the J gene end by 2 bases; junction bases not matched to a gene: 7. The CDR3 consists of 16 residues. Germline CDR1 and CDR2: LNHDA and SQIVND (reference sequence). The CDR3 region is CASSFGTSATTDTQYF. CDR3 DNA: TGTGCCAGTAGTTTCGGGACTAGCGCAACCACAGATACGCAGTATTTT.

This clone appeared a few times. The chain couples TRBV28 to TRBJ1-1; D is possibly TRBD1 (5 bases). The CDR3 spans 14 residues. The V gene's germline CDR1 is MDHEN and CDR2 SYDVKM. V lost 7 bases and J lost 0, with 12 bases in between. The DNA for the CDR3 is TGTGCCAGCACCCAGGGACTTCTGAACACTGAAGCTTTCTTT. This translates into CASTQGLLNTEAFF. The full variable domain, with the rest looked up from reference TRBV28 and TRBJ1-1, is DVKVTQSSRYLVKRTGEKVFLECVQDMDHENMFWYRQDPGLGLRLIYFSYDVKMKEKGDIPEGYSVSREKKERFSLILESASTNQTSMYLCASTQGLLNTEAFFGQGTRLTVV.